These 21 T cell receptor beta chains were sequenced from one sample in a study of blood T cells in healthy people across ages (dated by TCRdb to 2013 to 2016). The library was built by means of 5' RACE. Sequencing relied on an Illumina HiSeq 2500. The second PCR ran for roughly 6 to 11 cycles and used a J-beta primer mix along with a sample-barcoded 5' primer. TCRdb redid the processing of the public reads, applying fastp at Q25 and MiXCR, and retained in-frame beta chains. Rows matching on CDR3 protein sequence are summarized as one entry with the most common DNA and genes. A total of 750,000 to 950,000 distinct CDR3 sequences appear in this sample, roughly 28% of them only once. The ten largest clones take up 10% of the sample. The sample was also linked to a second study, of T cells of mothers and their children.

Sequenced sample: blood. The receptors stem from a woman between 40 and 55 years old in good health.

This clonotype was found a few times. The V call is TRBV3-1, the J call TRBJ2-1, with no clear D. Germline V CDR1 and CDR2: LGHDT, YNNKEL (reference sequence). The CDR3 is 17 residues long. Between the trimmed V and J ends, which lost 0 bases and 9 bases, there was a span of 21 bases. The CDR3 reads CASSQERAPSSSSEQFF. The CDR3 nucleotides are TGTGCCAGCAGCCAAGAGCGAGCCCCAAGCTCCTCCAGTGAGCAGTTCTTC.

The rearrangement uses TRBV2 and TRBJ2-7, with D possibly TRBD1 on 5 matching bases. The DNA end favors TRBJ2-5, so the J call may be wrong. In germline, CDR1 is SNHLY, CDR2 FYNNEI. The CDR3 runs 13 residues. The CDR3 spells CASTIGAGETQYF. The CDR3 DNA follows: TGTGCCAGCACGATAGGGGCAGGAGAGACCCAGTACTTC.

The sample holds a few counts of this clonotype. This chain uses TRBV27 with TRBJ1-1; D unclear. Trimming stripped 2 bases from V and 1 base from J, with 17 bases between. Germline lookup yields CDR1 MNHEY and CDR2 SMNVEV (reference sequence). This CDR3 is 17 amino acids long. The CDR3 DNA follows: TGTGCCAGCAGTTTAGTGGGTTCGCCATTGAGGAACACTGAAGCTTTCTTT. Encoded protein: CASSLVGSPLRNTEAFF.

This chain links TRBV18 with TRBJ2-5, with 7 bases lining up with TRBD1. The CDR3 spans 15 residues. Germline CDR1 is KGHSH and CDR2 is LQKENI. V was clipped by 3 bases and J by 2 bases; unmatched bases: 6. The CDR3 protein is CASSPYWTGQETQYF. The CDR3 bases are TGTGCCAGCTCACCCTATTGGACAGGTCAAGAGACCCAGTACTTC.

This clonotype has just a few counts. The rearrangement joins TRBV4-1 to TRBJ2-4, with D hard to call. V was pared by 0 bases and J by 1 base, with 7 bases between. Germline V gene sequence: CDR1 MGHRA, CDR2 YSYEKL. The CDR3 has 15 residues. In DNA, the CDR3 is TGCGCCAGCAGCCAAGAGGGGATGGCCAAAAACATTCAGTACTTC. Its translation: CASSQEGMAKNIQYF.

Turning to this clonotype: Being one base from a much bigger clone, this may be a read error. V and J are TRBV12-3 or TRBV12-4 and TRBJ1-4; D might be TRBD1 (5 bases). Trimming stripped 6 bases from V and 10 bases from J, with 18 bases between. The CDR3 contains 14 residues. The CDR3 nucleotides read TGTGCCAGCAGCCAGACAGCCTGTCCGCGAAAACTGTTTTTT. Amino acids: CASSQTACPRKLFF.

The chain uses TRBV30 and TRBJ1-1; D remains ambiguous. V gave up 3 bases and J gave up 7 bases, with 18 bases separating them. Germline values: CDR1 GTSNPN, CDR2 SVGIG (reference sequence). CDR3 length: 14 residues. CDR3 protein: CAWRDGRRMREAFF. As DNA, the CDR3 is TGTGCCTGGAGGGACGGGCGGCGAATGCGTGAAGCTTTCTTT. Supplemented by reference TRBV30 and TRBJ1-1, the full variable domain reads SQTIHQWPATLVQPVGSPLSLECTVEGTSNPNLYWYRQAAGRGLQLLFYSVGIGQISSEVPQNLSASRPQDRQFILSSKKLLLSDSGFYLCAWRDGRRMREAFFGQGTRLTVV.

The CDR3, as DNA: TGTGCCATCAGTGAGTCCCCAGTGAACACTGAAGCTTTCTTT. Translating it yields CAISESPVNTEAFF. V and J are TRBV10-3 and TRBJ1-1; D gene uncertain. V was trimmed by 0 bases and J by 0 bases, leaving 5 bases between them. Germline CDR1 and CDR2: ENHRY and SYGVKD. This CDR3 region has 14 residues.

On this clonotype itself: This could be a read error, since a much larger clone is one nucleotide away. V usage is TRBV6-6 and J usage is TRBJ1-1, with D possibly being TRBD1 (5 bases). CDR3 length equals 12 residues. V shed 8 bases and J shed 3 bases, with 10 bases lying between them. Germline CDR1 MNHNY, CDR2 SVGAGI (reference sequence). The CDR3 here is CASGEGDTEAFF. The CDR3, as DNA: TGTGCCAGCGGCGAAGGGGACACTGAAGCTTTCTTT.

This clonotype was seen a handful of times. V gene TRBV20-1 combines with J gene TRBJ1-5, with D perhaps matching TRBD1 (5 bases). The CDR3 runs to 14 residues. Trimming took off 2 bases at V and 3 bases at J, with 11 bases between the two ends. Germline lookup yields CDR1 DFQATT and CDR2 SNEGSKA (reference sequence). In DNA form, the CDR3 reads TGCAGTGCTAGATCGGGGGAACCCAATCAGCCCCAGCATTTT. Its protein is CSARSGEPNQPQHF.

The chain joins TRBV4-1 to TRBJ2-3; 8 bases match TRBD2. V shed 1 base and J 0 bases; nucleotides not matched to a gene: 3. From germline, CDR1 is MGHRA and CDR2 YSYEKL. The CDR3 is made up of 16 amino acids. The CDR3 is CASSQGSGGSTDTQYF. The CDR3 DNA reads as TGCGCCAGCAGCCAAGGAAGCGGGGGTAGCACAGATACGCAGTATTTT.

The V call is TRBV12-3 or TRBV12-4, the J call TRBJ1-2; a weak D match, TRBD1 (6 bases). Trimming pared 4 bases from V and 8 bases from J, leaving 14 bases between. The CDR3 sequence is 13 residues long. The CDR3 bases are TGTGCCAGCAGTTCCGGGACATTCAGGGGCTACACCTTC. Encoded protein: CASSSGTFRGYTF.

This clonotype has ten or more counts. The rearrangement joins TRBV15 to TRBJ2-7; D unclear. CDR1 and CDR2 (germline): LNHNV, YYDKDF (reference sequence). The CDR3 sequence is 14 residues long. Between the trimmed V and J ends, which lost 0 bases and 6 bases, there was a span of 12 bases. CDR3 nucleotide sequence: TGTGCCACCAGCAGAGATGTTAATAGTGGCGAGCAGTACTTC. Its protein is CATSRDVNSGEQYF.

Details on this clonotype: A single base separates this from a much larger clone, so it may be a read error. The rearrangement links TRBV12-3 or TRBV12-4 to TRBJ2-1; 8 bases agree with TRBD1. The J call is doubtful: the DNA matches TRBJ2-7 better. This CDR3 spans 16 amino acids. The CDR3 loop is CASSPGDRRDHNEQYF. CDR3 sequence (DNA): TGTGCCAGCAGTCCCGGGGACAGGAGAGACCACAATGAGCAGTACTTC.

The chain employs TRBV19 and TRBJ1-5; D is possibly TRBD1 (6 bases). Germline CDR1 and CDR2: LNHDA and SQIVND (reference sequence). The CDR3 totals 14 residues. Trimming left V 5 bases short and J 7 bases short, with 15 bases between. DNA of the CDR3: TGTGCCAGTAGTGATCTCAGGGGACACCAGCCCCAGCATTTT. Encoded protein: CASSDLRGHQPQHF. The full variable domain, in which reference TRBV19 and TRBJ1-5 provide the parts outside the CDR3, is DGGITQSPKYLFRKEGQNVTLSCEQNLNHDAMYWYRQDPGQGLRLIYYSQIVNDFQKGDIAEGYSVSREKKESFPLTVTSAQKNPTAFYLCASSDLRGHQPQHFGDGTRLSIL.

Note on this clonotype: A much larger clonotype is one base distant, so this may be a read error. DNA of the CDR3: TGTGCCAGCAGCCCAAGGGGGTATGGCCACACCTTC. Amino acid sequence: CASSPRGYGHTF. The chain employs TRBV9 and TRBJ1-2; weak D call: TRBD1 (6 bases). The CDR3 totals 12 residues. The germline gives CDR1 SGDLS, CDR2 YYNGEE.

The chain employs TRBV20-1 and TRBJ1-1, with TRBD1 matching over 9 bases. This CDR3 comprises 15 residues. V shed 5 bases, J shed 5 bases, and the junction held 12 bases outside the gene matches. Germline CDR1 reads DFQATT; CDR2 reads SNEGSKA (reference sequence). CDR3 nucleotides: TGCAGTGCTGGGAACCCCGAGACAGGGGGAACTGAAGCTTTCTTT. As protein: CSAGNPETGGTEAFF.

This clonotype was observed a handful of times. One base away lies a much larger clone, so this may be a sequencing read error. The chain joins TRBV7-2 to TRBJ2-5; D call uncertain. The V gene lost 5 bases and the J gene lost 7 bases, with 20 bases spanning the gap. CDR1 is SGHTA and CDR2 is FQGNSA in the germline V gene. There are 15 residues in the CDR3. The CDR3 nucleotides read TGTGCCAGCAGCGGATTACAGCCAGAAAGCAGGACCCAGTACTTC. This codes for CASSGLQPESRTQYF.

The rearrangement joins TRBV7-3 to TRBJ2-1; 14 bases are a match to TRBD2. CDR1 SGHTA and CDR2 FQGTGA come from the germline V gene. CDR3 size: 16 residues. J gave up 9 bases and V 2 bases, and 6 bases lay outside the gene matches. CDR3 region: CASSLAGTSGGSEQFF. CDR3 DNA: TGTGCCAGCAGCTTAGCCGGGACTAGCGGGGGTTCTGAGCAGTTCTTC. Full variable domain (missing parts from reference TRBV7-3 and TRBJ2-1): GAGVSQTPSNKVTEKGKYVELRCDPISGHTALYWYRQSLGQGPEFLIYFQGTGAADDSGLPNDRFFAVRPEGSVSTLKIQRTERGDSAVYLCASSLAGTSGGSEQFFGPGTRLTVL.

Note on this clonotype: A much larger clone lies one base from this, so it may be a read error. This rearrangement joins TRBV7-2 to TRBJ2-3; a possible D gene is TRBD2 (6 bases). The CDR3 runs 16 residues. The V end was cut by 5 bases, the J end by 4 bases, with 19 bases between. Per germline, CDR1 SGHTA and CDR2 FQGNSA. Written as DNA, the CDR3 is TGTGCCAGCAGCCGCCCTTCGGCGGCTAGCGCAGATACGCAGTATTTT. It codes for CASSRPSAASADTQYF.

In this sample, this clonotype turned up once. Being one base from a much bigger clone, this may be a read error. The J gene is TRBJ2-5, the V gene TRBV15; 7 nucleotides line up with TRBD1. Germline assignment: CDR1 LNHNV and CDR2 YYDKDF (reference sequence). The CDR3 is 15 amino acids. The CDR3 region is CATGRQGVLGETQYF. The CDR3, as DNA: TGTGCCACCGGCAGGCAGGGGGTATTGGGAGAGACCCAGTACTTC.